The 13 T cell receptor beta chains presented below share a single source sample, sequenced in a study of cytomegalovirus exposure and HLA in healthy donors. Repertoires were generated with immunoSEQ multiplex PCR, while TCRdb's copy carries only in-frame clones and drops some. The repertoire includes tens of thousands of clones, less than 95% of them detected once, and about 3.6% sits in the top ten. The sequenced material came from PBMCs. The receptors derive from a woman younger than 35 in good health and CMV-seropositive.

The gene calls are TRBV4-3 and TRBJ1-4, with 12 bases identical to TRBD1. The length of the CDR3 is 17 residues. Per the germline V gene, CDR1 is LGHNA and CDR2 is YSLEER. V lost 0 bases to trimming and J lost 8 bases; unmatched junction nucleotides: 7. Here the CDR3 DNA reads TGCGCCAGCAGCCAAGAGGGGACAGGGGGCTTAGGGGAAAAACTGTTTTTT. Translation gives CASSQEGTGGLGEKLFF.

The J gene is TRBJ2-4, the V gene TRBV19; TRBD1 is a possible D gene (5 bases). The V and J ends lost 6 bases and 9 bases respectively, with 12 bases between them. CDR3 length equals 12 residues. Per germline, CDR1 LNHDA and CDR2 SQIVND (reference sequence). The CDR3, as DNA: TGTGCCAGTAGGGAAATTCAGGGCATTCAGTACTTC. This codes for CASREIQGIQYF.

V is TRBV7-2 and J is TRBJ2-3, with D possibly being TRBD2 (5 bases). CDR1 is SGHTA and CDR2 is FQGNSA in the germline V gene. This CDR3 has 16 amino acids. V was clipped by 6 bases and J by 4 bases, with 20 bases between them. CDR3 nucleotide sequence: TGTGCCAGCAGTCCTAGGAGGAGCGGTAGGGCAGATACGCAGTATTTT. This codes for CASSPRRSGRADTQYF.

The chain couples TRBV28 to TRBJ1-1; no definite D call. Germline loops: CDR1 MDHEN, CDR2 SYDVKM. V lost 1 base to trimming and J lost 0 bases, with 12 bases between them. The CDR3 runs to 16 residues. The CDR3 loop is CASSLLSRAVNTEAFF. CDR3 bases: TGTGCCAGCAGTTTATTGTCCCGAGCTGTGAACACTGAAGCTTTCTTT. Based on the CDR3 plus reference TRBV28 and TRBJ1-1, the full variable domain is DVKVTQSSRYLVKRTGEKVFLECVQDMDHENMFWYRQDPGLGLRLIYFSYDVKMKEKGDIPEGYSVSREKKERFSLILESASTNQTSMYLCASSLLSRAVNTEAFFGQGTRLTVV.

The rearrangement joins TRBV19 to TRBJ2-7; 9 bases line up with TRBD2. CDR3 length: 13 residues. With 8 bases clipped from V and 4 bases from J, the junction kept 6 bases outside the gene matches. Germline assignment: CDR1 LNHDA and CDR2 SQIVND (reference sequence). The CDR3 is CASSGGRAYEQYF. CDR3 DNA: TGTGCCAGTTCTGGCGGGAGGGCTTACGAGCAGTACTTC.

V and J are TRBV5-5 and TRBJ2-1; the match to TRBD1 covers 7 bases. After removal of 4 bases from V and 4 bases from J, the junction contained 8 bases not matched to a gene. The CDR3 is made up of 15 amino acids. Germline V CDR1 and CDR2: SGHKS, YYEKEE (reference sequence). As DNA, the CDR3 is TGTGCCAGCAGCCTGAGGGACAGCTCGTACAATGAGCAGTTCTTC. It encodes CASSLRDSSYNEQFF.

The chain combines TRBV29-1 with TRBJ2-1; TRBD2 matches 7 bases. The CDR3 is 14 residues long. V lost 4 bases, J lost 6 bases, and 9 bases stayed unmatched. Germline CDR1 is SQVTM and CDR2 is ANQGSEA. CDR3 sequence reads: CSVVGGRALNEQFF. The CDR3 region has the DNA TGCAGCGTTGTAGGAGGGAGGGCCCTCAATGAGCAGTTCTTC.

The rearrangement uses TRBV5-8 and TRBJ2-1; D perhaps matches TRBD2 (5 bases). Germline CDR1 is SGHTS and CDR2 is YDEGEE. The germline V and J ends were trimmed by 5 bases and 9 bases, with 24 bases remaining between them. The CDR3 is 16 residues long. The CDR3 protein is CASRLLDQISRGEQFF. CDR3 nucleotide sequence: TGTGCCAGCAGGCTTCTGGACCAAATCAGTCGGGGTGAGCAGTTCTTC.

The chain employs TRBV5-5 and TRBJ1-1; unclear D gene. There are 15 residues in the CDR3. Germline V gene data show CDR1 as SGHKS and CDR2 as YYEKEE (reference sequence). The germline V and J ends were trimmed by 1 base and 2 bases, with 12 bases remaining between them. CDR3 loop: CASSLIWAENTEAFF. CDR3 DNA sequence: TGTGCCAGCAGCTTGATCTGGGCAGAAAACACTGAAGCTTTCTTT.

The CDR3 reads CASSLTGYNTEAFF. CDR3 sequence (DNA): TGTGCCAGCAGCTTAACAGGATATAACACTGAAGCTTTCTTT. The rearrangement links TRBV7-9 to TRBJ1-1, with D possibly being TRBD1 (5 bases). Deletions cut 2 bases from V and 2 bases from J, with 9 bases between. CDR3 length: 14 residues. Germline values: CDR1 SEHNR, CDR2 FQNEAQ (reference sequence).

The chain combines TRBV6-5 with TRBJ2-5; 8 positions agree with TRBD1. The CDR3 spans 13 residues. Germline loops: CDR1 MNHEY, CDR2 SVGAGI. Trimming removed 4 bases from V and 11 bases from J; junction bases left unmatched: 9. The DNA of the CDR3 is TGTGCCAGCAGTTCAGGACAGGGTGGTAGGCAGTACTTC. Encoded protein: CASSSGQGGRQYF.

The V and J genes are TRBV7-2 and TRBJ1-5; 7 bases align to TRBD1. The CDR3 covers 14 residues. Germline trimming cut 2 bases from V and 4 bases from J; bases unmatched to any gene: 2. Germline lookup yields CDR1 SGHTA and CDR2 FQGNSA. Here the CDR3 DNA reads TGTGCCAGCAGCTTAAACAGGGGTAATCAGCCCCAGCATTTT. Its protein product is CASSLNRGNQPQHF.

The gene calls are TRBV5-1 and TRBJ2-5; TRBD1 aligns across 9 bases. The CDR3 runs to 17 residues. V trimming: 4 bases; J trimming: 1 base; junction bases outside the gene matches: 11. Looked up from germline, CDR1 is SGHRS and CDR2 is YFSETQ. The CDR3 region has the DNA TGCGCCAGCAGCAGGGGACAGGGACAGCCAGTCCAAGAGACCCAGTACTTC. It yields the protein CASSRGQGQPVQETQYF.